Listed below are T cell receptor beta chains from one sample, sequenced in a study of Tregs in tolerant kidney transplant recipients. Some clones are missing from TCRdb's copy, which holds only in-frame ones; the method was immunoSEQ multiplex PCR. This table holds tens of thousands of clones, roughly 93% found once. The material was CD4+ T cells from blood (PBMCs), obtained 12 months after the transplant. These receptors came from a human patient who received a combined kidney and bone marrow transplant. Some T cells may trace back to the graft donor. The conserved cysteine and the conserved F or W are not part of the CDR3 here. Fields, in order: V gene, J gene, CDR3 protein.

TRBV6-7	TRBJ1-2	ASRDRDGYT
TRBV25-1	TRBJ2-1	ASSRGGGNNEQF
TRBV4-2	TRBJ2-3	ASSHGLQRARSTDTQY
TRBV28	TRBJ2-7	ASSSIAGGSYEQY
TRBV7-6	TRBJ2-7	ASSFGGGTLYEQY
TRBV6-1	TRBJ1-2	ASSVGAHYYGYT
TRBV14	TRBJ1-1	ASSQARERPEAF
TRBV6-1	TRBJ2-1	ASSGGLAGRLDEQF
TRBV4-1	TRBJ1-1	ASSQFRDREAF
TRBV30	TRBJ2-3	AWSLTRTDTQY
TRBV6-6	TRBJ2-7	ASGQGSGGYEQY
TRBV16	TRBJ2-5	ASSQNREGAETQY
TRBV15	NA	ATSRDLLAPVDEQY
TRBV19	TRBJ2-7	ASRGQGAHEQY
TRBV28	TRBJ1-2	ATTTGLGGYT
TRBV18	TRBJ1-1	ASSPDRGQAF
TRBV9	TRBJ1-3	ASSPRTGVYTIY
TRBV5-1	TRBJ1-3	ASSLFPGTGGNTIY
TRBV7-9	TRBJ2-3	ASSLAKWASTDTQY
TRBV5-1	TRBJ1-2	ASSDGGVTNYGYT
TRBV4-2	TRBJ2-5	ASSPLGLAEQETQY
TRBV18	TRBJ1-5	ASSPAGQAVFNSNQPQH
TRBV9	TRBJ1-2	ASSVAPTDTPNYGYT
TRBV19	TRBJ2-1	ASSKREGTNNEQF
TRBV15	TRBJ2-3	ATSWGLAEATDTQY
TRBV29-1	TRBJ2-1	SVQGPTYNEQF
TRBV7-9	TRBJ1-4	ASSLGPNEKLF
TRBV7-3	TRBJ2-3	ASSPFSGGAGGDTQY
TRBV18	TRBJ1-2	ASSPPDRMYYGYT
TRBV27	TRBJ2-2	ASNKEDRPGELF
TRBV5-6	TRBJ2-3	ASSLLGRTDTQY
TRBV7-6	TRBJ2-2	ASYSGQGDTGELF
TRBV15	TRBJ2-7	ATSRDRSYYQRFEQY
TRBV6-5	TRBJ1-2	ASSGGQGTGYT